This TCR beta chain derives from a study of breast tumors, draining lymph nodes, adjacent tissues. The CDR3 runs to 10 residues. Deletions cut 6 bases from V and 9 bases from J, with 8 bases between. Germline V CDR1 and CDR2: KGHDR, SFDVKD. The lymph nodes were axillary draining lymph nodes from breast cancer patients. TCRdb reanalysed the multiplex PCR reads using MiXCR and keeps one entry per CDR3 protein. The sample consists of about 170,000 distinct CDR3 sequences, around 35% of them appearing once. J is TRBJ2-7 and V is TRBV24-1; D call uncertain. This clonotype was sampled from a female donor with breast cancer. Some clones in this sample may be carry-over from other donors' samples. Sequencing was performed on axillary lymph node tissue. DNA of the CDR3: TGTGCCACCAGTATACCAGGGCAGTACTTC. Protein sequence: CATSIPGQYF.